This T cell receptor (beta chain) was identified in a study of T cells in Graves' hyperthyroidism and ophthalmopathy. Across the whole study: Sampling of peripheral blood happened at initial diagnosis, prior to any treatment.

For ophthalmopathy patients, the Clinical Activity Score was at least 3 and the NOSPECS grade at least 4; duration was under 3 months. Diagnostic decisions used clinical symptoms, serum thyroxine and TRAb, thyroid ultrasound and orbital computed tomography. RNA transcripts yielded amplified TCR beta CDR3 regions. Primed by the HTBI set, a first-round RT-PCR was run on the TCR CDR3. TCRdb re-derived calls from the multiplex PCR reads in MiXCR, one entry per CDR3 protein. The sample lists 640,000 or so distinct CDR3 sequences; 12% to 15% were seen once. CDR3 length equals 17 residues. Between the trimmed V and J ends, which lost 1 base and 0 bases, there was a span of 13 bases. Germline-derived CDR1 and CDR2 are SGHVS and FQNEAQ. This clonotype was found many times. Its antigen is undetermined. Whole-study findings and limits: Most thyroid clonotypes expanded above 0.001 were also detected in blood.

The TCR sequence derives from a woman in her late teens or twenties with Graves' ophthalmopathy. The sequencing sample was made of blood. The chain couples TRBV7-8 to TRBJ2-1, with D possibly matching TRBD2 (5 bases). The CDR3 sequence is CASSLVSSGSSYNEQFF. CDR3 sequence (DNA): TGTGCCAGCAGCTTAGTGTCTTCTGGGAGCTCCTACAATGAGCAGTTCTTC.